This T cell receptor beta chain was found in a study of T cells expressing NK-cell markers. Study background: Beta-chain profiling covered CD3+CD56+NKG2C+, CD3+CD56+NKG2C- and CD3+CD56-NKG2C+ sorted subsets. The authors sequenced eight donors, of whom seven were HCMV-seropositive and one was seronegative. Regarding the study as a whole: For a handful of donors, the dominant NKG2C+ clonotypes made up roughly 1.0-8% of their CD8+ T cells.

Reprocessing the 5' RACE reads, TCRdb reports a single entry for every CDR3 protein and omits DNA. This specimen shows some 500,000 distinct CDR3 sequences; the ten leading clones hold over 1.3%. In regard to this clonotype: Antigen: not known.

CDR1 is SNHLY, CDR2 FYNNEI, per germline. This CDR3 contains 15 residues. Source material: blood T cells: a sorted CD56 or NKG2C T cell subset, CD4+ or CD8+ T cells, or bulk PBMC T cells (not recorded which). The sequence came from a woman between 50 and 59 years old in good health. The chain joins TRBV2 to TRBJ2-3; TCRdb designates TRBD2, a call that cannot be tested without DNA. This CDR3 is CASTLGGGGTDTQYF.